Following are 26 T cell receptor beta chains from one sample sequenced in a study of regulatory and conventional T cells in RAG deficiency. Repertoires were generated with immunoSEQ multiplex PCR, while TCRdb's copy carries only in-frame clones and drops some. This sample has roughly 45,000 clones; 90% occur once, and the top ten carry around 0.5%. Genomic DNA came from blood conventional CD4+ T cells gated CD25-low CD127-high. These data also formed part of another study, on regulatory T cells. From that study: The primer mix had 52 TRBV and 13 TRBJ primers.

The specimen was CD4+ effector T cells sorted from blood. The receptors derive from a human donor in good health.

V usage is TRBV7-2 and J usage is TRBJ2-5; the D gene is possibly TRBD2 (6 bases). The CDR3 covers 14 residues. Trimming left V 5 bases short and J 1 base short, with 11 bases between. Looked up from germline, CDR1 is SGHTA and CDR2 is FQGNSA. CDR3 coding DNA: TGTGCCAGCAGCCCCGGGGGACGCCAAGAGACCCAGTACTTC. It translates to CASSPGGRQETQYF.

This chain joins TRBV7-9 and TRBJ1-1; a possible D gene is TRBD1 (5 bases). The germline gives CDR1 SEHNR, CDR2 FQNEAQ (reference sequence). The CDR3 runs to 14 residues. Trimming removed 1 base at V and 4 bases at J, with 10 bases between. CDR3 protein: CASSLGGRATEAFF. CDR3 bases: TGTGCCAGCAGCTTAGGCGGCAGGGCCACTGAAGCTTTCTTT.

J is TRBJ2-7 and V is TRBV28; the D is unclear. V was clipped by 7 bases and J by 3 bases, with 10 bases between them. CDR3 size: 12 residues. CDR1 and CDR2 (germline): MDHEN, SYDVKM. The CDR3 bases are TGTGCCAGCAAATCCACTTACTACGAGCAGTACTTC. Its translation is CASKSTYYEQYF. The full variable domain, its missing parts supplied by reference TRBV28 and TRBJ2-7, is DVKVTQSSRYLVKRTGEKVFLECVQDMDHENMFWYRQDPGLGLRLIYFSYDVKMKEKGDIPEGYSVSREKKERFSLILESASTNQTSMYLCASKSTYYEQYFGPGTRLTVT.

The V call is TRBV5-6, the J call TRBJ1-4; D is uncertain. Germline CDR1 SGHDT, CDR2 YYEEEE. With 0 bases removed from V and 3 bases from J, the gap between germline ends came to 12 bases. This CDR3 comprises 16 residues. The CDR3 sequence is CASSLAKDGANEKLFF. Here the CDR3 DNA reads TGTGCCAGCAGCTTGGCCAAGGACGGCGCTAATGAAAAACTGTTTTTT.

V gene TRBV28 combines with J gene TRBJ2-4, with 8 positions matching TRBD1. The CDR3 runs 16 residues. Germline V gives CDR1 MDHEN, CDR2 SYDVKM. The V gene end was trimmed by 3 bases and the J gene end by 2 bases; junction bases not matched to a gene: 6. CDR3 sequence: CASSFQGAVTKNIQYF. In nucleotides, the CDR3 is TGTGCCAGCAGTTTTCAGGGGGCGGTCACCAAAAACATTCAGTACTTC. The full variable domain, completed using reference TRBV28 and TRBJ2-4, is DVKVTQSSRYLVKRTGEKVFLECVQDMDHENMFWYRQDPGLGLRLIYFSYDVKMKEKGDIPEGYSVSREKKERFSLILESASTNQTSMYLCASSFQGAVTKNIQYFGAGTRLSVL.

The chain combines TRBV15 with TRBJ1-1, with 8 bases matching TRBD1. CDR1 and CDR2 from the germline V gene are LNHNV and YYDKDF (reference sequence). This CDR3 has 14 amino acids. J was trimmed by 4 bases and V by 6 bases; bases with no gene match: 7. CDR3 coding DNA: TGTGCCACCAGGGACAGGGCAGGGAGCACTGAAGCTTTCTTT. It codes for CATRDRAGSTEAFF.

The rearrangement uses TRBV6-1 and TRBJ1-2; 9 bases agree with TRBD1. Trimming removed 3 bases from V and 4 bases from J; junction bases left unmatched: 3. Germline V CDR1 and CDR2: MNHNS, SASEGT. The CDR3 totals 14 residues. CDR3: CASSEGQGPYGYTF. As DNA, the CDR3 is TGTGCCAGCAGTGAGGGACAGGGACCCTATGGCTACACCTTC.

This sequence joins TRBV11-3 and TRBJ2-1; 7 nucleotides match TRBD2. The CDR3 totals 14 residues. Germline CDR1 SGHNT, CDR2 YENEEA. The V gene end was trimmed by 5 bases and the J gene end by 6 bases; junction bases not matched to a gene: 7. CDR3 protein: CASSPRTSINEQFF. The CDR3 coding sequence is TGTGCCAGCAGCCCGAGGACTAGTATCAATGAGCAGTTCTTC.

The gene calls are TRBV11-2 and TRBJ2-7; D might be TRBD1 (5 bases). The germline V gene encodes CDR1 SGHAT and CDR2 FQNNGV. Trimming stripped 2 bases from V and 3 bases from J, with 5 bases between. The CDR3 runs 12 residues. CDR3 residues: CASSLTGYEQYF. In DNA form, the CDR3 reads TGTGCCAGCAGCTTAACAGGCTACGAGCAGTACTTC. Complete variable domain (other parts from reference TRBV11-2 and TRBJ2-7): EAGVAQSPRYKIIEKRQSVAFWCNPISGHATLYWYQQILGQGPKLLIQFQNNGVVDDSQLPKDRFSAERLKGVDSTLKIQPAKLEDSAVYLCASSLTGYEQYFGPGTRLTVT.

This clone was seen more than once but under ten times. The rearrangement uses TRBV21-1 and TRBJ2-7. TRBV21-1 is a documented pseudogene. This CDR3 contains 16 residues. The CDR3 loop is CASSRKGDPQRGVQYF. In DNA form, the CDR3 reads TGTGCCAGCAGCAGGAAGGGAGATCCCCAAAGGGGTGTGCAGTACTTC.

This chain links TRBV30 with TRBJ1-1; D remains unclear. The CDR3 is 15 amino acids. Trimming took off 2 bases at V and 0 bases at J, with 13 bases between the two ends. Germline CDR1 reads GTSNPN; CDR2 reads SVGIG (reference sequence). The CDR3 sequence: CAWSIGLNMNTEAFF. The CDR3 DNA reads as TGTGCCTGGAGTATAGGACTGAACATGAACACTGAAGCTTTCTTT.

The chain joins TRBV7-3 to TRBJ1-2; tentative D call: TRBD1 (6 bases). V gave up 0 bases and J gave up 4 bases, with 9 bases separating them. There are 14 residues in the CDR3. CDR1 is SGHTA and CDR2 is FQGTGA in the germline V gene. The CDR3 region is CASSLTQGSYGYTF. The CDR3 DNA follows: TGTGCCAGCAGCTTAACACAGGGTTCCTATGGCTACACCTTC.

The chain combines TRBV19 with TRBJ1-1, with D perhaps TRBD1 (5 bases). Germline CDR1 LNHDA, CDR2 SQIVND (reference sequence). V dropped 5 bases and J dropped 6 bases, with 19 bases sitting between them. CDR3 size: 15 residues. In DNA, the CDR3 is TGTGCCAGTAGTGACCCTTGGACAAACGGACCTGAAGCTTTCTTT. It encodes CASSDPWTNGPEAFF. Complete variable domain (other parts from reference TRBV19 and TRBJ1-1): DGGITQSPKYLFRKEGQNVTLSCEQNLNHDAMYWYRQDPGQGLRLIYYSQIVNDFQKGDIAEGYSVSREKKESFPLTVTSAQKNPTAFYLCASSDPWTNGPEAFFGQGTRLTVV.

DNA of the CDR3: TGTGCCAGCAGCCAACGGGGGCTAGGTGATACGCAGTATTTT. Encoded protein: CASSQRGLGDTQYF. The chain carries TRBV5-8 and TRBJ2-3; D is tentatively TRBD1 or TRBD2 (6 bases each). From germline, CDR1 is SGHTS and CDR2 YDEGEE. CDR3 size: 14 residues. The V end was cut by 4 bases, the J end by 6 bases, with 15 bases between.

The V and J genes are TRBV2 and TRBJ2-7; 9 bases fit TRBD2. V gave up 4 bases and J gave up 6 bases; unmatched junction bases: 10. CDR1 and CDR2 from the germline V gene are SNHLY and FYNNEI. The length of the CDR3 is 15 residues. Written as DNA, the CDR3 is TGTGCCAGCAGTGGCGGGGCGGGGGGGTTCCCCGAGCAGTACTTC. Translated: CASSGGAGGFPEQYF.

V and J are TRBV9 and TRBJ2-1; 11 positions match TRBD2. V lost 3 bases and J lost 9; bases outside the gene matches: 8. The CDR3 runs 15 residues. Germline CDR1 is SGDLS and CDR2 is YYNGEE. CDR3 in amino acids: CASSATGLAAGEQFF. CDR3 sequence (DNA): TGTGCCAGCAGCGCCACGGGACTAGCGGCGGGTGAGCAGTTCTTC. The full variable domain, its missing parts supplied by reference TRBV9 and TRBJ2-1, is DSGVTQTPKHLITATGQRVTLRCSPRSGDLSVYWYQQSLDQGLQFLIQYYNGEERAKGNILERFSAQQFPDLHSELNLSSLELGDSALYFCASSATGLAAGEQFFGPGTRLTVL.

The count of this clone is one. The chain recombines TRBV18 with TRBJ2-4; D is perhaps TRBD1 or TRBD2 (6 bases each). The CDR3 contains 14 residues. From germline, CDR1 is KGHSH and CDR2 LQKENI. The V and J ends lost 6 bases and 5 bases respectively, with 14 bases between them. The CDR3 protein is CASSVGQRENIQYF. CDR3 in DNA: TGTGCCAGCTCGGTAGGACAGCGGGAAAACATTCAGTACTTC.

V is TRBV19 and J is TRBJ2-4; D unclear. The germline V and J ends were trimmed by 4 bases and 1 base, with 5 bases remaining between them. This CDR3 has 13 amino acids. Germline V gene data show CDR1 as LNHDA and CDR2 as SQIVND (reference sequence). CDR3 bases: TGTGCCAGTAGTAGAGAGGCCAAAAACATTCAGTACTTC. Translated, it gives CASSREAKNIQYF.

The chain combines TRBV6-6 with TRBJ2-5; TRBD2 aligns across 8 bases. Losses at the gene ends were 6 bases for V and 7 bases for J; bases not matched to a gene: 13. The CDR3 is 15 amino acids. Germline lookup yields CDR1 MNHNY and CDR2 SVGAGI (reference sequence). The chain's CDR3 is CASSLSGNVGGTQYF. DNA of the CDR3: TGTGCCAGCAGCCTTAGCGGGAATGTGGGAGGGACCCAGTACTTC.

In this sample, this clone turned up once. The chain has TRBV2 and TRBJ2-3; TRBD2 might be the D (6 bases). Germline V gives CDR1 SNHLY, CDR2 FYNNEI. The CDR3 length is 14 residues. Trimming stripped 5 bases from V and 3 bases from J, with 12 bases between. This chain's CDR3 is CASSPTSPTDTQYF. DNA of the CDR3: TGTGCCAGCAGTCCTACTAGCCCAACAGATACGCAGTATTTT.

The genes are TRBV2 and TRBJ1-1, with unresolved D. The CDR3 spans 12 residues. The ends were cut back, 3 bases at V and 1 base at J, with 3 bases in the middle. The germline CDR1 and CDR2 sequences are SNHLY and FYNNEI. As DNA, the CDR3 is TGTGCCAGCAGTGACCCGAACACTGAAGCTTTCTTT. Translating it yields CASSDPNTEAFF.

The CDR3 loop reads CASNSGTGSYEQYF. DNA for the CDR3: TGCGCCAGCAACTCCGGGACAGGGTCCTACGAGCAGTACTTC. This chain connects TRBV5-1 to TRBJ2-7; 9 positions match TRBD1. V shed 6 bases and J 1 base; nucleotides not matched to a gene: 5. This CDR3 region has 14 residues. Germline CDR1 SGHRS, CDR2 YFSETQ.

This rearrangement joins TRBV2 to TRBJ1-5; no clear D gene. Per the germline V gene, CDR1 is SNHLY and CDR2 is FYNNEI. V lost 6 bases, J lost 3 bases, and 6 bases lay in between. CDR3 length equals 12 residues. This CDR3 reads CASRRLNQPQHF. The CDR3 nucleotides are TGTGCCAGCAGACGGCTCAATCAGCCCCAGCATTTT.

V and J are TRBV25-1 and TRBJ2-6, with D uncertain. This CDR3 comprises 14 residues. Germline CDR1 and CDR2: MGHDK and SYGVNS. The ends were cut back, 7 bases at V and 0 bases at J, with 7 bases in the middle. CDR3 amino acids: CASKANSGANVLTF. In DNA, the CDR3 is TGTGCCAGCAAGGCCAACTCTGGGGCCAACGTCCTGACTTTC. Using reference TRBV25-1 and TRBJ2-6 for the parts outside the CDR3, the full variable domain is EADIYQTPRYLVIGTGKKITLECSQTMGHDKMYWYQQDPGMELHLIHYSYGVNSTEKGDLSSESTVSRIRTEHFPLTLESARPSHTSQYLCASKANSGANVLTFGAGSRLTVL.

This chain connects TRBV6-1 to TRBJ1-4, with D possibly TRBD1 on 6 matching bases. CDR1 and CDR2 (germline): MNHNS, SASEGT. The CDR3 has 16 residues. V was clipped by 0 bases and J by 3 bases, with 11 bases between them. CDR3 sequence: CASSEAKGGANEKLFF. CDR3 DNA: TGTGCCAGCAGTGAAGCGAAGGGGGGCGCTAATGAAAAACTGTTTTTT.

The genes are TRBV2 and TRBJ1-3; 8 bases line up with TRBD1. With V trimmed by 4 bases and J by 4 bases, 3 bases remained unmatched. The length of the CDR3 is 14 residues. CDR1 is SNHLY, CDR2 FYNNEI, per germline. The CDR3 sequence: CASSGQGFGNTIYF. The CDR3 bases are TGTGCCAGCAGTGGACAGGGGTTCGGAAACACCATATATTTT.